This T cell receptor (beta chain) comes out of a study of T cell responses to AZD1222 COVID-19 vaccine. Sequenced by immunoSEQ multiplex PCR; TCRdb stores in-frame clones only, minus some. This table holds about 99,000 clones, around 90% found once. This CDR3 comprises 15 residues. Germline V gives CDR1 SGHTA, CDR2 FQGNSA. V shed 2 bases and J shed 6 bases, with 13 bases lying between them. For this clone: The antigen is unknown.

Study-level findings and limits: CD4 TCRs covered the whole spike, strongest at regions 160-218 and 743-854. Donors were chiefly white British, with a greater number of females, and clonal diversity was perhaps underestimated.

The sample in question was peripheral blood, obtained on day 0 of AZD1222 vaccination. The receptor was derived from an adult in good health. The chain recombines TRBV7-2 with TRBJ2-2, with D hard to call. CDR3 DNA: TGTGCCAGCAGCTTATCCCCCCTAGGGCCCGGGGAGCTGTTTTTT. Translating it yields CASSLSPLGPGELFF.